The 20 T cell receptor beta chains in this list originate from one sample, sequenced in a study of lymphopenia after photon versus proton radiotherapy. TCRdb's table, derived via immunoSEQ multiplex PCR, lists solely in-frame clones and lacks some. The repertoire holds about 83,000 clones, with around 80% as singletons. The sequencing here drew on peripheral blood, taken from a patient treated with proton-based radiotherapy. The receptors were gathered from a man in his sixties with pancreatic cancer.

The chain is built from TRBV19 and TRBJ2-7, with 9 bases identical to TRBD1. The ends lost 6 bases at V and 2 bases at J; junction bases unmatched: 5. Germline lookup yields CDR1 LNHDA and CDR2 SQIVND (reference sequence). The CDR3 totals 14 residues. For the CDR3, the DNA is TGTGCCAGTAGCACCGGGACAGGGACCTACGAGCAGTACTTC. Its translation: CASSTGTGTYEQYF.

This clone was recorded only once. The CDR3 loop is CASSEYLDTSEQYF. In nucleotides, the CDR3 is TGCGCCAGCAGTGAGTATTTGGACACCAGCGAGCAGTACTTC. The rearrangement links TRBV10-1 to TRBJ2-7; D is possibly TRBD1 (5 bases). Per the germline V gene, CDR1 is WNHNN and CDR2 is SYGVQD (reference sequence). CDR3 length equals 14 residues. V was pared by 1 base and J by 6 bases, with 13 bases between.

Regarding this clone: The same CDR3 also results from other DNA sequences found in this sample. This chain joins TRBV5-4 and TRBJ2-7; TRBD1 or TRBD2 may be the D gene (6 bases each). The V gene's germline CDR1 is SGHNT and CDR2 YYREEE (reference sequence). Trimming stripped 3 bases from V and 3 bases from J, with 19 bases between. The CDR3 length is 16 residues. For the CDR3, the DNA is TGTGCCAGCAGCTGGGCCACGGGGGCAAAAATCTACGAGCAGTACTTC. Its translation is CASSWATGAKIYEQYF.

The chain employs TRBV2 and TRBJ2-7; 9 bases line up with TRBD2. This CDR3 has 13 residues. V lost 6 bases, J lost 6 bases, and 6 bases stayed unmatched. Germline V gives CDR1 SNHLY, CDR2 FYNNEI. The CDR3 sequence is CASRVAGVPEQYF. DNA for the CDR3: TGTGCCAGCAGGGTAGCGGGAGTCCCCGAGCAGTACTTC.

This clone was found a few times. In nucleotides, the CDR3 is TGTGCCAGCAGCCCCCTATCATATGGCTACACCTTC. This translates into CASSPLSYGYTF. The V call is TRBV7-9, the J call TRBJ1-2; D is undetermined. The CDR3 extends over 12 amino acids. Germline CDR1 reads SEHNR; CDR2 reads FQNEAQ (reference sequence). V lost 5 bases, J lost 5 bases, and 9 bases lay in between.

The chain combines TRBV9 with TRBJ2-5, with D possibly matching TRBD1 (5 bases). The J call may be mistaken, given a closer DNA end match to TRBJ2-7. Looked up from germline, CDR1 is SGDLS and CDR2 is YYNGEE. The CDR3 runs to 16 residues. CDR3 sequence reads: CASSALAAGRYYEQYF. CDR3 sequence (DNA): TGTGCCAGCTCCGCCTTGGCAGCAGGGCGATACTACGAGCAGTACTTC.

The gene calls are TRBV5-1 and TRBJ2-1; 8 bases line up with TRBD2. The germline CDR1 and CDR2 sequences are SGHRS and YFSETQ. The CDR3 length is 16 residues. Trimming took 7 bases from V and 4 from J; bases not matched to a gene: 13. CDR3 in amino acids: CASALLAGRGYNEQFF. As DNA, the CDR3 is TGCGCCAGCGCCCTTCTAGCCGGGAGGGGATACAATGAGCAGTTCTTC.

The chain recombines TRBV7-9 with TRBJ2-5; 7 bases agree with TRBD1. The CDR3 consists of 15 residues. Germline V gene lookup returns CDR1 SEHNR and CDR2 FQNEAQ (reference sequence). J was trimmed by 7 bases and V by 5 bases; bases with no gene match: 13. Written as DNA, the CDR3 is TGTGCCAGCAGCCCCCCCGGGGACAGCGCCGGGACCCAGTACTTC. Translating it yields CASSPPGDSAGTQYF.

This chain's CDR3 is CASTEGSPATNEKLFF. The CDR3 DNA reads TGTGCCAGCACAGAGGGATCACCTGCAACTAATGAAAAACTGTTTTTT. The chain uses TRBV2 and TRBJ1-4, with no clear D. Trimming pared 7 bases from V and 0 bases from J, leaving 15 bases between. Germline assignment: CDR1 SNHLY and CDR2 FYNNEI. CDR3 size: 16 residues.

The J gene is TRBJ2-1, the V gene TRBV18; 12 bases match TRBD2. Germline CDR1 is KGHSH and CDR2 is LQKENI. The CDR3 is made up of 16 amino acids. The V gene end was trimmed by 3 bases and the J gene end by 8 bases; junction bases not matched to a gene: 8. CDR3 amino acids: CASSPETSGSVYEQFF. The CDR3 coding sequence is TGTGCCAGCTCACCGGAGACTAGCGGGAGTGTATATGAGCAGTTCTTC. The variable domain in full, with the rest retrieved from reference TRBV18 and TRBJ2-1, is NAGVMQNPRHLVRRRGQEARLRCSPMKGHSHVYWYRQLPEEGLKFMVYLQKENIIDESGMPKERFSAEFPKEGPSILRIQQVVRGDSAAYFCASSPETSGSVYEQFFGPGTRLTVL.

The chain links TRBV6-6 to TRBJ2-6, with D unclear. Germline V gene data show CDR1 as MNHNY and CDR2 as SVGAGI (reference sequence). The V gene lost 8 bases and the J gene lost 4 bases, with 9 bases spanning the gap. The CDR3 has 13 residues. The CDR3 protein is CASEQSGANVLTF. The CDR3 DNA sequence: TGTGCCAGCGAGCAATCAGGGGCCAACGTCCTGACTTTC.

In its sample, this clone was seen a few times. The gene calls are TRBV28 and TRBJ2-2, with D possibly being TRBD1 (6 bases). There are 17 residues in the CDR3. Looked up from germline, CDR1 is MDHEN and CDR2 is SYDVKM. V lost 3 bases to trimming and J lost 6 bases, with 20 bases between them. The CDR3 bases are TGTGCCAGCAGTTTTGGTCCAGGCAGGGGTAACGCCGGGGAGCTGTTTTTT. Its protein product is CASSFGPGRGNAGELFF.

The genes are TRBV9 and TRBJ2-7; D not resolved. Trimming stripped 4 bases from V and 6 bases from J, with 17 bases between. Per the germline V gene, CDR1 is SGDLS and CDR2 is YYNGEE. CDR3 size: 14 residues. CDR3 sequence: CASSPGFYPSEQYF. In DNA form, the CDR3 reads TGTGCCAGCAGCCCAGGATTTTATCCCTCCGAGCAGTACTTC.

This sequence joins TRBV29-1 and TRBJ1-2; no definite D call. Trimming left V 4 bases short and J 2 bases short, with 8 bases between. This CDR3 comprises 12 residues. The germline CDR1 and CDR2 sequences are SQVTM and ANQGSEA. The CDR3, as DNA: TGCAGCGTTGTGGGCAAAAACTATGGCTACACCTTC. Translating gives CSVVGKNYGYTF.

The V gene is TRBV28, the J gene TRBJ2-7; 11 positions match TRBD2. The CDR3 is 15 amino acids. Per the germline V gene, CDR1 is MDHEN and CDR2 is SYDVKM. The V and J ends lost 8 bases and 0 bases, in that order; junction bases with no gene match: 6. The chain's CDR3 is CASYRTSGFSYEQYF. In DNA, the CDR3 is TGTGCCAGCTACCGGACTAGCGGGTTCTCCTACGAGCAGTACTTC.

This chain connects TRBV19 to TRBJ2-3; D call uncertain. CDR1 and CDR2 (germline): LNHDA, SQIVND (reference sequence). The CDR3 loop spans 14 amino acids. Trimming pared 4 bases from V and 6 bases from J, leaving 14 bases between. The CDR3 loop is CASSRSPTSDTQYF. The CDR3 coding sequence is TGTGCCAGTAGTAGAAGCCCAACGTCGGATACGCAGTATTTT.

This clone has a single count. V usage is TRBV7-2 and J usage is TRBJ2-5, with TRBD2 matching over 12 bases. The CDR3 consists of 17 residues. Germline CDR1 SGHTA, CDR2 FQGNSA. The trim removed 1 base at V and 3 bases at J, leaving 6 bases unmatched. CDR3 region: CASSLGSLAGGEETQYF. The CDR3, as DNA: TGTGCCAGCAGCTTAGGGAGCCTAGCGGGAGGGGAAGAGACCCAGTACTTC. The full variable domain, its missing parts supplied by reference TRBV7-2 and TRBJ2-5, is GAGVSQSPSNKVTEKGKDVELRCDPISGHTALYWYRQSLGQGLEFLIYFQGNSAPDKSGLPSDRFSAERTGGSVSTLTIQRTQQEDSAVYLCASSLGSLAGGEETQYFGPGTRLLVL.

CDR3 region: CASSSREGSYNEQFF. The CDR3 DNA reads as TGTGCCAGCTCGTCCCGGGAGGGCTCCTACAATGAGCAGTTCTTC. V gene TRBV18 combines with J gene TRBJ2-1; 8 nucleotides line up with TRBD2. The CDR3 covers 15 residues. V gave up 6 bases and J gave up 0 bases; unmatched junction bases: 4. From germline, CDR1 is KGHSH and CDR2 LQKENI.

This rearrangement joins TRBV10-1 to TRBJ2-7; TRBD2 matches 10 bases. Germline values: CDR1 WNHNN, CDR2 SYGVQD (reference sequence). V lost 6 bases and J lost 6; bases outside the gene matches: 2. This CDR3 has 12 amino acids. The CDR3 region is CASSRTSGEQYF. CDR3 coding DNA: TGCGCCAGCAGCCGGACTAGCGGCGAGCAGTACTTC.

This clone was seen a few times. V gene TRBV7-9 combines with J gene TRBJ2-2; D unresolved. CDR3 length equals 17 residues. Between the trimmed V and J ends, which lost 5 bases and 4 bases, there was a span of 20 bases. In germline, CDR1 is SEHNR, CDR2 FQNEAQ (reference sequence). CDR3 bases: TGTGCCAGCAGCCTCGTGTCCGGCCCCCTCCTCACCGGGGAGCTGTTTTTT. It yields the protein CASSLVSGPLLTGELFF.